One T cell receptor (beta chain) is described in this entry. These data come from a study of blood T cell repertoires in COVID-19. How the authors handled the data: Estimation of nucleated cell counts was performed using reference gene primer amplification. Sequenced by immunoSEQ multiplex PCR; TCRdb stores in-frame clones only, minus some. From that table come the V and J calls and clone size; the DNA was used to work out D and trimming. The table includes about 200,000 clones, approximately 94% detected once. Per the germline V gene, CDR1 is WSHSY and CDR2 is SAAADI. Deletions cut 6 bases from V and 10 bases from J, with 16 bases between. This CDR3 comprises 14 residues.

The sample comprised peripheral blood. This TCR was recovered from a man aged 25 to 40 with COVID-19, enrolled during active disease. The chain links TRBV10-2 to TRBJ1-6; D not resolved. The CDR3 loop reads CASRVDNLASPLHF. In DNA form, the CDR3 reads TGCGCCAGCAGGGTCGACAATCTAGCGTCACCCCTCCACTTT.